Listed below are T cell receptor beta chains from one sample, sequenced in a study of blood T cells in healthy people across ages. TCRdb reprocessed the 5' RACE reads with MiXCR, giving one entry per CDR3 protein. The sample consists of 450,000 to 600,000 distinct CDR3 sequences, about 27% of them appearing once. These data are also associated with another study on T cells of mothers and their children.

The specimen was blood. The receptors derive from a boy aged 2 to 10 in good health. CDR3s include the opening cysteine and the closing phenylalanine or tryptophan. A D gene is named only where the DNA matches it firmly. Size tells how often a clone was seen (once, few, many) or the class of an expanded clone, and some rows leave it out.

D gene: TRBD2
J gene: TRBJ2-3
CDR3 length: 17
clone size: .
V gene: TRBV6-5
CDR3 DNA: TGTGCCAGCAGTTACTCGGTGACTAGCGGTGGGACAGATACGCAGTATTTT
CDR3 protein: CASSYSVTSGGTDTQYF

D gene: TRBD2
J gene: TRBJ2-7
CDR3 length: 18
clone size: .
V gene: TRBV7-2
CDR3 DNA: TGTGCCAGCGGCCTCCGGACTAGCGGGAGGCCGGGCTCCTACGAGCAGTACTTC
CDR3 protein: CASGLRTSGRPGSYEQYF

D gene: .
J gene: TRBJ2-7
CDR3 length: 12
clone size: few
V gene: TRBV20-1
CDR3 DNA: TGCAGTGCTAGTCAGACAGAATACGAGCAGTACTTC
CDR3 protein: CSASQTEYEQYF

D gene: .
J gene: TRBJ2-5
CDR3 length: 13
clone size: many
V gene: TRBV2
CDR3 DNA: TGTGCCAGCAGCCAAGGGGAGGTAGTTACCCAGTACTTC
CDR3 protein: CASSQGEVVTQYF

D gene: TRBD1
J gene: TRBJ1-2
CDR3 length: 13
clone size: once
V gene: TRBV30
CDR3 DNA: TGTGCCTGGGCCGGGACAGGTTCCTATGGCTACACCTTC
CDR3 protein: CAWAGTGSYGYTF

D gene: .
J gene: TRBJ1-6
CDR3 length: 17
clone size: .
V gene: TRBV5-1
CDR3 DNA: TGCGCCAGCAGCTTGGATCCAGCTAGCTCCTATAATTCACCCCTCCACTTT
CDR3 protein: CASSLDPASSYNSPLHF

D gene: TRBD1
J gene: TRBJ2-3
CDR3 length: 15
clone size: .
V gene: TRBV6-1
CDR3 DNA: TGTGCCAGCAGTGTTCGGACAGGGTCTGCAGATACGCAGTATTTT
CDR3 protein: CASSVRTGSADTQYF

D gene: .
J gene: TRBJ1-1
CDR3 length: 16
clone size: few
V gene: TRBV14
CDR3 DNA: TGTGCCAGCAGCCAAGATGGGGGCAACGTGAACACTGAAGCTTTCTTT
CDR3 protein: CASSQDGGNVNTEAFF

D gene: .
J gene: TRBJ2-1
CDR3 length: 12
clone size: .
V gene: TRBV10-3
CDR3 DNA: TGCGCCATCAGTGACCCTAGGGGTGAGCAGTTCTTC
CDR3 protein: CAISDPRGEQFF

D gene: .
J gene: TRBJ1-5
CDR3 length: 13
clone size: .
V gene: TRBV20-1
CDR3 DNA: TGCAGTGCTGAGGACAGCCCAGATGGGCCCCAGCATTTT
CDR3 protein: CSAEDSPDGPQHF

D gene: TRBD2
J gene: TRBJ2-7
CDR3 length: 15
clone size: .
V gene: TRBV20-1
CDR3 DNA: TGCAGTGCGAGGACTAGCGGGAGTTGGTCCTACGAGCAGTACTTC
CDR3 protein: CSARTSGSWSYEQYF

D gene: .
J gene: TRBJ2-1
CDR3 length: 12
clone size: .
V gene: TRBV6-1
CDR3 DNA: TGTGCCTTTGACTCAGAATACAATGAGCAGTTCTTC
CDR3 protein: CAFDSEYNEQFF

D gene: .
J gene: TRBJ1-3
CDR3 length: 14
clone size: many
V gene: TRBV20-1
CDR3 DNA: TGCAGTGCTATAGCGGGGTCCTCTGGAAACACCATATATTTT
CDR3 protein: CSAIAGSSGNTIYF

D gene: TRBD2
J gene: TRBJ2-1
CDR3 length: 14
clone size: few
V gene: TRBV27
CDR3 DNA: TGTGCCAGCAGTGTCGGACTAGCGGCCAATGAGCAGTTCTTC
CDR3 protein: CASSVGLAANEQFF

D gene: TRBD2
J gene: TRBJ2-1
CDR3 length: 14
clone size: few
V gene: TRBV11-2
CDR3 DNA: TGTGCCAGCAGCTGGGGAGTAGCGGGAGAAGAGCAGTTCTTC
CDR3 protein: CASSWGVAGEEQFF

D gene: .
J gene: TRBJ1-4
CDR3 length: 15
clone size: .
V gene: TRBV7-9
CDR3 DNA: TGTGCCAGCAGCTCCCCTGGTGCAACTAATGAAAAACTGTTTTTT
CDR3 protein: CASSSPGATNEKLFF

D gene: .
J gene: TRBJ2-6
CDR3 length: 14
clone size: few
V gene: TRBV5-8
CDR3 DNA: TGTGCCAGCAGCTCGCACCCCGGGGCCAGCGTCCTGACTTTC
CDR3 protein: CASSSHPGASVLTF

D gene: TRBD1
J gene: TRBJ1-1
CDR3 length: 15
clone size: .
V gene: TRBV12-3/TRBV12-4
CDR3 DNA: TGTGCCAGCAGACCCTCGACAGGGCTGGGGACTGAAGCTTTCTTT
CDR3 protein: CASRPSTGLGTEAFF

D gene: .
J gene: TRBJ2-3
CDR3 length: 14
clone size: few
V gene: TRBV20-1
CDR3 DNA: TGCAGTGCTTCACCCCGGCTAGATTTGAATACGCAGTATTTT
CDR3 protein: CSASPRLDLNTQYF

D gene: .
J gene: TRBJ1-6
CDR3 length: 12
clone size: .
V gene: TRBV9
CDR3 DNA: TGTGCCAGCAGCGGTGTGGGTTCACCCCTCCACTTT
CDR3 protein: CASSGVGSPLHF

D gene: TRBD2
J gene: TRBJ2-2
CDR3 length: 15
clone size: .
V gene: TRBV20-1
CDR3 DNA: TGCAGTGCTAGAGATCGGGACTACGTGGGAGGGGAGCTGTTTTTT
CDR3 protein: CSARDRDYVGGELFF

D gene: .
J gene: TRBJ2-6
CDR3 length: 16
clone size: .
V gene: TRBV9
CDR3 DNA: TGTGCCAGCAGCGTACCGAGGGTCTCTGGGGCCAACGTCCTGACTTTC
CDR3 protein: CASSVPRVSGANVLTF

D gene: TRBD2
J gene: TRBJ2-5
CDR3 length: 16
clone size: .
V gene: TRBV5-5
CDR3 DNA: TGTGCCAGCAGCTTGGAACTAGCGGGGGGAAGGGAGACCCAGTACTTC
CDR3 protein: CASSLELAGGRETQYF

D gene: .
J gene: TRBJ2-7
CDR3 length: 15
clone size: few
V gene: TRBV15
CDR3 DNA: TGTGCCACCAGCAGAGTAGTCAGGAGCTCCTACGAGCAGTACTTC
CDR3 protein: CATSRVVRSSYEQYF

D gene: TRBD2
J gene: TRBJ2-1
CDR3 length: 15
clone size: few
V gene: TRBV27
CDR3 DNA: TGTGCCAGCAACTACATAGCGGGTCCCTACAATGAGCAGTTCTTC
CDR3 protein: CASNYIAGPYNEQFF

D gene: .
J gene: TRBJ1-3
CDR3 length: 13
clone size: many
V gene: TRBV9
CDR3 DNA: TGTGCCAGCGGGGCGAACTCTGGAAACACCATATATTTT
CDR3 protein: CASGANSGNTIYF

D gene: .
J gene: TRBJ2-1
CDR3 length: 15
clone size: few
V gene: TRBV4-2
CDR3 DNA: TGTGCCAGCAGCCGGACCGGGACTGAGAACAATGAGCAGTTCTTC
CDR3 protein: CASSRTGTENNEQFF

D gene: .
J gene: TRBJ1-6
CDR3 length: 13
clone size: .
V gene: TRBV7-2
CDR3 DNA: TGTGCCAGCAGCTTAAGGGCGGATTCACCCCTCCACTTT
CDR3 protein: CASSLRADSPLHF

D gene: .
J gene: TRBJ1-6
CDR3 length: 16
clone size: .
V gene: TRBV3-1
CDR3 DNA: TGTGCCAGCAGCCAAGAAAAGCCCTGGACGGGTTCACCCCTCCACTTT
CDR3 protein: CASSQEKPWTGSPLHF

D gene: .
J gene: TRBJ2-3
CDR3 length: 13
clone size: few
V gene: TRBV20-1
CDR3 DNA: TGCAGTGCTAGAGTTGGGAGCACAGATACGCAGTATTTT
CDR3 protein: CSARVGSTDTQYF

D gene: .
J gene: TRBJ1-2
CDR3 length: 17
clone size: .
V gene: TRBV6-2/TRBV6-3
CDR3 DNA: TGTGCCAGCAGTTACTCGTATACAGGGACCTCAATCTATGGCTACACCTTC
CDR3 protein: CASSYSYTGTSIYGYTF

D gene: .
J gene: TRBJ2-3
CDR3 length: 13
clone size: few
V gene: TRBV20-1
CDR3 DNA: TGCAGTGCTAGAGCCGCCGGTACAGATACGCAGTATTTT
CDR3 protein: CSARAAGTDTQYF

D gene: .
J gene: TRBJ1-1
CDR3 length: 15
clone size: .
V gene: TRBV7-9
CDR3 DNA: TGTGCCAGCAGCTTAGGGGGCCAGGGGAGGCCTGAAGCTTTCTTT
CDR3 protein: CASSLGGQGRPEAFF

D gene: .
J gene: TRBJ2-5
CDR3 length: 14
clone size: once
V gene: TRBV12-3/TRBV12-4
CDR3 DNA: TGTGCCAGCAGTCCTGATGAAATGAGGAAGACCCAGTACTTC
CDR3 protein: CASSPDEMRKTQYF

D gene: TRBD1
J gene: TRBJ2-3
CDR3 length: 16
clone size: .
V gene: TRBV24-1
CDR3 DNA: TGTGCCACCAGTGATTCCGGGACAGGGGGGTCGGATACGCAGTATTTT
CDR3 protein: CATSDSGTGGSDTQYF

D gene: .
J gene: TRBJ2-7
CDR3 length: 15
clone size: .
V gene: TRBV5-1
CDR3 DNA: TGCGCCAGCAGCTTGGGAGCGGACATGCTCTCCGAGCAGTACTTC
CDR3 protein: CASSLGADMLSEQYF

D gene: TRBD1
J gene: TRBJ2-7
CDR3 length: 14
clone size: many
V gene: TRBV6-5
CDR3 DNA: TGTGCCAGCAGTCCCGGGACAGGACTCTACGAGCAGTACTTC
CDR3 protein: CASSPGTGLYEQYF

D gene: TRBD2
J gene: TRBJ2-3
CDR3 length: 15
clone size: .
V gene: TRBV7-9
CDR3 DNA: TGTGCCAGCAAAATAGCGGGAGGAGTTATAGATACGCAGTATTTT
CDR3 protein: CASKIAGGVIDTQYF

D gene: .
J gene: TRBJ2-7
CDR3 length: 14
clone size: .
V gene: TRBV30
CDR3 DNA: TGTGCCTGGAGTGTAGGGGGGCATTCCTACGAGCAGTACTTC
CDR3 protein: CAWSVGGHSYEQYF

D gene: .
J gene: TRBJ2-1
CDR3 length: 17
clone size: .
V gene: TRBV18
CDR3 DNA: TGTGCCAGCTCATCAGGGGACCCAAAAGGGGGTCGGAATGAGCAGTTCTTC
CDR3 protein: CASSSGDPKGGRNEQFF

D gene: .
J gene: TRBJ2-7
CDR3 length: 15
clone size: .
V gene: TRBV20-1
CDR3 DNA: TGCAGTGTAGGCGGCCGAGCGGGTCATTCCTACGAGCAGTACTTC
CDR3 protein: CSVGGRAGHSYEQYF

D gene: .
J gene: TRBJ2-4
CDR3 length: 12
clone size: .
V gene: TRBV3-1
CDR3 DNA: TGTGCCAGCAGCCAAGGGGGTTACCTTCAGTACTTC
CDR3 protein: CASSQGGYLQYF

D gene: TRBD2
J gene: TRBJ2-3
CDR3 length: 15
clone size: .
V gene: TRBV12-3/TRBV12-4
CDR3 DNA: TGTGCCAGCAGTTCCGGGACTAGCGGGAGGGATACGCAGTATTTT
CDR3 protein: CASSSGTSGRDTQYF

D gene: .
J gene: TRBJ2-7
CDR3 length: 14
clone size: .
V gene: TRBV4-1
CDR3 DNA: TGCGCCAGCAGCGAGAACATGGGGTCCTACGAGCAGTACTTC
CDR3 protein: CASSENMGSYEQYF

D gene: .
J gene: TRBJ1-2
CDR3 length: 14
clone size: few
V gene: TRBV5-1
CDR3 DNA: TGCGCCAGCAGCTTAGGAGGAGGTTACTATGGCTACACCTTC
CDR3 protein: CASSLGGGYYGYTF

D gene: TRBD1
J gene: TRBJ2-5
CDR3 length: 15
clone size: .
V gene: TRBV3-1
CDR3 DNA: TGTGCCAGCAGAGGACCCGGGACAGGAGAAGAGACCCAGTACTTC
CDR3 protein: CASRGPGTGEETQYF

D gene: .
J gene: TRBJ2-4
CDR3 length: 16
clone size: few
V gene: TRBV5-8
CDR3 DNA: TGTGCCAGCAGCTTCGAGGGACATGGGGCCAAAAACATTCAGTACTTC
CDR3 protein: CASSFEGHGAKNIQYF